The rows below give T cell receptor beta chains drawn from one sample of a study of blood T cells in healthy people across ages. MiXCR, run by TCRdb on the 5' RACE reads, gives a single entry per CDR3 protein. The sample lists over a million distinct CDR3 sequences; 45% to 70% were seen once. Sample: blood. These receptors originate from a man aged 18 to 30 in good health. Each CDR3 is given with its conserved first and last residue. The D gene is left open where the match is weak. A clone size is listed for some rows: how often the clone was seen (once, few, many), or a class if it is expanded.

clone_size	j_call	d_call	v_call	cdr3_aa	cdr3_nt
NA	TRBJ2-4	NA	TRBV10-3	CASPLERAKNIQYF	TGTGCCAGCCCTCTAGAAAGAGCCAAAAACATTCAGTACTTC
few	TRBJ2-5	NA	TRBV28	CASSLTTETQYF	TGTGCCAGCAGTTTGACTACTGAGACCCAGTACTTC
few	TRBJ2-7	NA	TRBV7-2	CASSLGAGSNEQYF	TGTGCCAGCAGCTTAGGGGCAGGGAGCAACGAGCAGTACTTC
NA	TRBJ1-1	NA	TRBV5-1	CASSLYQGMNIEAFF	TGCGCCAGCAGCTTGTATCAGGGCATGAACATTGAAGCTTTCTTT
NA	TRBJ2-7	NA	TRBV20-1	CSARDAADSFYNEQYF	TGCAGTGCTCGAGACGCGGCGGACAGCTTCTACAATGAGCAGTACTTC
NA	TRBJ1-1	NA	TRBV4-3	CASSPSGREPFF	TGCGCCAGCAGCCCGTCTGGCAGGGAACCTTTCTTT
NA	TRBJ2-7	NA	TRBV20-1	CSANPHYEQYF	TGCAGTGCTAACCCACACTACGAGCAGTACTTC
NA	TRBJ2-7	NA	TRBV10-2	CASSESELSPVDEQYF	TGCGCCAGCAGTGAGTCTGAACTATCTCCTGTGGACGAGCAGTACTTC
NA	TRBJ1-5	NA	TRBV3-1	CASSPHINQPQHF	TGTGCCAGCAGCCCTCACATCAATCAGCCCCAGCATTTT
NA	TRBJ2-7	TRBD1	TRBV7-9	CASSSTGSGTGNLEQYF	TGTGCCAGCAGCTCTACCGGTAGTGGGACAGGGAACTTGGAGCAGTACTTC
NA	TRBJ1-2	NA	TRBV7-8	CASSLRQAPNYGYTF	TGTGCCAGCAGCTTAAGGCAGGCTCCTAACTATGGCTACACCTTC
NA	TRBJ1-2	NA	TRBV6-5	CASSYTGGEYGYTF	TGTGCCAGCAGTTATACCGGGGGAGAGTACGGCTACACCTTC
few	TRBJ1-2	NA	TRBV12-3/TRBV12-4	CASSQWGADYGYTF	TGTGCCAGCAGCCAATGGGGCGCCGACTATGGCTACACCTTC
few	TRBJ1-2	TRBD1	TRBV25-1	CASVDRGNYGYTF	TGTGCCAGCGTCGACAGGGGGAACTATGGCTACACCTTC
NA	TRBJ2-3	TRBD1	TRBV7-8	CASSGRTGPDTQYF	TGTGCCAGCAGCGGACGGACAGGTCCAGATACGCAGTATTTT
NA	TRBJ2-7	TRBD2	TRBV20-1	CSARPPRERDPYEQYF	TGCAGTGCACGCCCCCCCAGAGAGCGGGACCCCTACGAGCAGTACTTC
once	TRBJ1-5	NA	TRBV5-1	CASSLGVNNQPQHF	TGCGCCAGCAGCTTGGGGGTCAACAATCAGCCCCAGCATTTT
NA	TRBJ2-7	TRBD2	TRBV6-1	CASTNPTTGGLRSEQYF	TGTGCCAGCACCAACCCGACCACGGGGGGACTACGGTCGGAGCAGTACTTC
few	TRBJ2-6	NA	TRBV25-1	CASSEWGGRTSLPNVLTF	TGTGCCAGCAGTGAATGGGGTGGACGGACCAGTTTGCCCAACGTCCTGACTTTC
NA	TRBJ2-3	TRBD2	TRBV7-9	CASSLVGLAAFTDTQYF	TGTGCCAGCAGCTTAGTCGGGCTAGCGGCATTCACAGATACGCAGTATTTT
few	TRBJ1-1	NA	TRBV5-6	CASTKGAGWAEAFF	TGTGCCAGCACTAAGGGTGCCGGCTGGGCTGAAGCTTTCTTT
NA	TRBJ2-3	TRBD2	TRBV12-3/TRBV12-4	CASSSDSGGVTDTQYF	TGTGCCAGCAGTTCCGACAGCGGGGGGGTTACAGATACGCAGTATTTT
NA	TRBJ2-1	NA	TRBV7-9	CASSSLPARARGSNEQFF	TGTGCCAGCAGCTCCCTCCCGGCCAGAGCAAGAGGTTCCAATGAGCAGTTCTTC
NA	TRBJ1-1	NA	TRBV11-2	CASSLTTWTEAFF	TGTGCCAGCAGCTTGACAACTTGGACTGAAGCTTTCTTT